This record looks at one TCR beta chain sequence and its context. Antigen unknown. The V gene lost 4 bases and the J gene lost 0 bases, with 11 bases spanning the gap. The CDR3 covers 15 residues. Germline CDR1 is SGDLS and CDR2 is YYNGEE. The assay was immunoSEQ multiplex PCR, and TCRdb's table has in-frame clones only and misses some. The profile shows 20,000 to 30,000 clones, about 94% of them singletons. The sample originates from a study of STAT3 mutations in large granular lymphocyte leukemia. Looking at the study overall: Canonical activating STAT3 mutations were detected in roughly half of the longitudinally sequenced T-LGLL patients. Findings and limits, study-wide: In T-cell large granular lymphocyte leukemia, about half of patients showed multiple immunodominant subclonotypes. After therapy, 6 of 18 patients switched clonotypes, all new clones STAT3 wild type. Differing intervals and regimens complicate linking therapy response to clone burden.

The specimen was peripheral blood mononuclear cells. The clonotype was recovered from a man between 35 and 55 years old with T-cell large granular lymphocyte leukemia. Some clones in this sample may be carry-over from other donors' samples. The chain combines TRBV9 with TRBJ1-3; no clear D gene. In DNA, the CDR3 is TGTGCCAGCAGCCCATCCGGGAGCTCTGGAAACACCATATATTTT. Translating gives CASSPSGSSGNTIYF. Filled out from reference TRBV9 and TRBJ1-3, the complete variable domain reads DSGVTQTPKHLITATGQRVTLRCSPRSGDLSVYWYQQSLDQGLQFLIQYYNGEERAKGNILERFSAQQFPDLHSELNLSSLELGDSALYFCASSPSGSSGNTIYFGEGSWLTVV.